This TCR beta chain was captured by sequencing in a study of beta chain features in type 1 diabetes. Study-level background: Comparable age, gender and cell yields were observed in patients relative to healthy donors. Study-level results: Moderate yet significant TCRB CDR3 shortening was seen in Type 1 diabetes patients in all four CD4+ subsets. For type 1 diabetes patients, VDJ junctions showed fewer insertions and more deletions.

Around 120 mL of blood, on average, came from one heparinised draw per donor. Sorting that relied on CD45RO/CCR7/CD25/CD127/CD95/CD27 yielded CD4+ naive, central memory, regulatory and stem cell-like memory cells. As for this clone: Its antigen is not identified.

Since all of the isolated RNA was reverse transcribed, expressed TCRB transcripts were what got sequenced. Produced via immunoSEQ multiplex PCR; TCRdb's table is partial and in-frame only. The table lists about 640,000 clones, about an eighth of them singletons. Trimming removed 8 bases from V and 3 bases from J, with 16 bases in between. Germline assignment: CDR1 SQVTM and CDR2 ANQGSEA. This CDR3 is built from 13 residues. This receptor was identified in a man aged 30 to 45 with type 1 diabetes. This chain links TRBV29-1 with TRBJ1-2; D is unresolved. Sequences were obtained from naive CD4+ T cells from blood. CDR3: CSTMLGGHYGYTF. For the CDR3, the DNA is TGCAGCACCATGCTGGGTGGCCACTATGGCTACACCTTC.